This TCR beta chain emerged from a study of T-cell memory formation after mild COVID-19. Concerning this clonotype: The antigen remains unidentified.

TCRdb reprocessed the 5' RACE reads via MiXCR and lists one record per CDR3 protein. The sample lists 260,000 or so distinct CDR3 sequences; approximately 15% were seen once. CDR3 length: 14 amino acids. Per the germline V gene, CDR1 is SGHRS and CDR2 is YFSETQ. V lost 4 bases and J 0 bases, leaving 10 bases between the germline ends. The study's findings and limits: Later expanders leaned toward CD4+, whereas clones contracting from day 15 to 85 were balanced CD4/CD8.

The chain recombines TRBV5-1 with TRBJ1-2, with D perhaps TRBD1 (5 bases). The source material was PBMCs or a T cell subset sorted from them (not recorded which). This TCR was sampled from a man between 18 and 29 years old who had mild COVID-19 (a few samples of this study predate the infection). Cell type and time point are not known. The CDR3 loop reads CASSPGTANYGYTF. The CDR3 DNA reads as TGCGCCAGCAGCCCCGGGACGGCTAACTATGGCTACACCTTC.